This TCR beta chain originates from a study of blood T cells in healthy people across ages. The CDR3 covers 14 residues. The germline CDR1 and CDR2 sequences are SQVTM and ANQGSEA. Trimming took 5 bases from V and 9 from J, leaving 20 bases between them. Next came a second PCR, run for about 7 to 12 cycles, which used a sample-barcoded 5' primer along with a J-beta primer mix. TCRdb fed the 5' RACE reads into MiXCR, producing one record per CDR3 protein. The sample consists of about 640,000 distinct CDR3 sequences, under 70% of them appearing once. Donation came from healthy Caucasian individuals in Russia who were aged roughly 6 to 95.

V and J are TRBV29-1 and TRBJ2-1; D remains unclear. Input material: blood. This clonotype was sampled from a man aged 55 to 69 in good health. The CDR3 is CSVIPSAPGGEQFF. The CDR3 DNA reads TGCAGCGTTATCCCTTCAGCCCCGGGCGGTGAGCAGTTCTTC.